The 24 T cell receptor beta chains below were found in one sample sequenced in a study of T cells after yellow fever vaccination. TCRdb called the 5' RACE reads again in MiXCR, with one record for every CDR3 protein. The data contain about 170,000 distinct CDR3 sequences, approximately 10% of them singletons. Sequenced here: CD8+ T cells sorted from PBMCs, sampled 15 days after the yellow fever booster vaccination. Every receptor here comes from a man between 18 and 29 years old who received the YFV17D yellow fever vaccine.

This clonotype was observed a few times. V usage is TRBV11-2 and J usage is TRBJ2-5; 9 bases map to TRBD1. Unmatched junction bases numbered 7, after V lost 4 bases and J lost 4 bases. This CDR3 has 15 residues. Germline CDR1 and CDR2: SGHAT and FQNNGV. CDR3 coding DNA: TGTGCCAGCAGCTCAAGCCTGGGACAGGGAGAGACCCAGTACTTC. Protein product: CASSSSLGQGETQYF.

This clonotype has a handful of counts. The chain employs TRBV20-1 and TRBJ2-1; D gene unclear. This CDR3 spans 14 amino acids. V was shortened by 0 bases and J by 6 bases, with 12 bases between the two germline ends. The germline gives CDR1 DFQATT, CDR2 SNEGSKA (reference sequence). CDR3 sequence (DNA): TGCAGTGCTAGAGATTGGGAATGGGGCAATGAGCAGTTCTTC. Translating it yields CSARDWEWGNEQFF.

This rearrangement joins TRBV27 to TRBJ2-7; 13 bases agree with TRBD2. J was trimmed by 3 bases and V by 6 bases; bases with no gene match: 2. The CDR3 has 14 residues. Germline loops: CDR1 MNHEY, CDR2 SMNVEV (reference sequence). CDR3 protein: CASSGLAGVYEQYF. The CDR3 DNA reads TGTGCCAGCAGCGGACTAGCGGGGGTCTACGAGCAGTACTTC.

The chain has TRBV3-1 and TRBJ2-1; the match to TRBD1 covers 7 bases. The CDR3 spans 15 residues. V gave up 1 base and J gave up 6 bases; unmatched junction bases: 6. Germline loops: CDR1 LGHDT, CDR2 YNNKEL (reference sequence). CDR3 in amino acids: CASSQGDRNSNEQFF. DNA of the CDR3: TGTGCCAGCAGCCAAGGGGACAGAAACTCCAATGAGCAGTTCTTC.

This clonotype has only a few counts. In DNA, the CDR3 is TGTGCCAGCAGTTCTCACGGGGGGGGCAATGAGCAGTTCTTC. It encodes CASSSHGGGNEQFF. The J gene is TRBJ2-1, the V gene TRBV12-3 or TRBV12-4, with TRBD2 identical over 8 bases. The CDR3 loop spans 14 amino acids. J lost 6 bases, V lost 4 bases, and 5 bases had no gene match.

The CDR3 DNA is TGTGCCACCAGCAGAGATCGGGAGACAGGCGAAAAACTGTTTTTT. The encoded protein is CATSRDRETGEKLFF. This rearrangement joins TRBV15 to TRBJ1-4; perhaps TRBD1 as D (6 bases). Germline assignment: CDR1 LNHNV and CDR2 YYDKDF (reference sequence). This CDR3 spans 15 amino acids. Trimming pared 0 bases from V and 8 bases from J, leaving 13 bases between.

This clonotype was counted ten times or more. The chain carries TRBV28 and TRBJ2-1, with D unresolved. The CDR3 runs 13 residues. Per the germline V gene, CDR1 is MDHEN and CDR2 is SYDVKM. Trimming took 3 bases from V and 4 from J, leaving 7 bases between them. The CDR3 DNA is TGTGCCAGCAGTTTTCTTAGTTACAATGAGCAGTTCTTC. This gives the protein CASSFLSYNEQFF.

The gene calls are TRBV7-9 and TRBJ1-1, with a possible D match to TRBD1 (5 bases). Trimming stripped 2 bases from V and 7 bases from J, with 11 bases between. The germline gives CDR1 SEHNR, CDR2 FQNEAQ (reference sequence). The CDR3 is 13 amino acids. CDR3 sequence reads: CASSLSSGSEAFF. The DNA of the CDR3 is TGTGCCAGCAGCTTATCATCAGGGAGTGAAGCTTTCTTT.

This clonotype was observed at least ten times. This chain uses TRBV6-5 with TRBJ2-1, with 9 bases aligning to TRBD2. Germline V CDR1 and CDR2: MNHEY, SVGAGI. The J segment lost 12 bases and the V segment lost 0 bases, leaving 12 bases of the junction unmatched. The CDR3 is 16 residues long. CDR3 DNA sequence: TGTGCCAGCAGTTACTCGGGAGCGGGGGGCGCTTTGGGGCAGTTCTTC. Residues: CASSYSGAGGALGQFF.

This clonotype was recorded many times. The V call is TRBV12-3 or TRBV12-4, the J call TRBJ2-7, with 9 bases lining up with TRBD1. This CDR3 contains 11 residues. V dropped 6 bases and J dropped 7; count of bases not matched to a gene: 1. Here the CDR3 DNA reads TGTGCCAGCAGGACAGGGGGTGAGCAGTACTTC. Translated: CASRTGGEQYF.

A few counts support this clonotype. The chain joins TRBV4-3 to TRBJ2-2; 11 bases agree with TRBD2. Unmatched junction bases numbered 10, after V lost 0 bases and J lost 4 bases. The germline V gene encodes CDR1 LGHNA and CDR2 YSLEER. CDR3 length: 19 residues. The CDR3 sequence is CASSQDSLPLAGVTGELFF. The CDR3 nucleotides read TGCGCCAGCAGCCAAGACTCCCTTCCACTAGCGGGGGTCACCGGGGAGCTGTTTTTT.

V and J are TRBV15 and TRBJ1-5; maybe TRBD1 (5 bases). The V gene's germline CDR1 is LNHNV and CDR2 YYDKDF (reference sequence). The CDR3 runs 15 residues. V lost 3 bases and J 3 bases, leaving 12 bases between the germline ends. The CDR3 nucleotides read TGTGCCACCAGCAGGGGTCGAGGGGCCAATCAGCCCCAGCATTTT. Translating gives CATSRGRGANQPQHF.

The chain uses TRBV4-1 and TRBJ2-1; D gene unclear. The CDR3 covers 14 residues. In germline, CDR1 is MGHRA, CDR2 YSYEKL. V lost 2 bases and J lost 5, with 10 bases in between. The CDR3 bases are TGCGCCAGCAGCCAAATCTCGCTAAACAATGAGCAGTTCTTC. Protein sequence: CASSQISLNNEQFF.

This clonotype was counted a few times. The V and J genes are TRBV7-9 and TRBJ2-3, with unresolved D. V was shortened by 2 bases and J by 6 bases, with 9 bases between the two germline ends. CDR3 length equals 13 residues. Germline assignment: CDR1 SEHNR and CDR2 FQNEAQ (reference sequence). CDR3 nucleotides: TGTGCCAGCAGCTTACCCCTCGCGGATACGCAGTATTTT. This gives the protein CASSLPLADTQYF.

Comment on this clonotype: At one of its ends the junction is not consistent with the germline gene, which may arise from a read error. The chain uses TRBV6-5 and TRBJ2-7; 7 nucleotides align to TRBD1. The germline gives CDR1 MNHEY, CDR2 SVGAGI. The CDR3 contains 13 residues. The CDR3 sequence: CASSYKGAGEQYF. In DNA form, the CDR3 reads TGTGCTAGCAGTTACAAGGGGGCGGGCGAGCAGTACTTC.

A few counts support this clonotype. The V call is TRBV5-1, the J call TRBJ2-1; a weak D match, TRBD2 (6 bases). CDR1 SGHRS and CDR2 YFSETQ come from the germline V gene. CDR3 length: 14 amino acids. The ends were cut back, 0 bases at V and 3 bases at J, with 7 bases in the middle. The CDR3 spells CASSLGLDYNEQFF. Here the CDR3 DNA reads TGCGCCAGCAGCTTGGGACTAGACTACAATGAGCAGTTCTTC.

This clonotype was seen a few times. The chain has TRBV19 and TRBJ2-7, with 7 bases identical to TRBD2. Germline V CDR1 and CDR2: LNHDA, SQIVND (reference sequence). V lost 4 bases to trimming and J lost 2 bases; unmatched junction nucleotides: 2. The CDR3 covers 13 residues. CDR3 amino acids: CASSTGTTYEQYF. CDR3 nucleotides: TGTGCCAGTAGTACCGGGACTACCTACGAGCAGTACTTC.

The rearrangement links TRBV3-2 to TRBJ2-1; the table's TRBD1 call for D was not verified on the DNA. TRBV3-2 is termed a pseudogene. The CDR3 runs 19 residues. The CDR3 loop is CASSPVGERGPRAYNEQFF. The CDR3 DNA reads as TGTGCCAGCAGCCCCGTGGGGGAGCGGGGGCCACGAGCCTACAATGAGCAGTTCTTC.

The rearrangement links TRBV4-1 to TRBJ2-3; D may match TRBD1 or TRBD2 (5 bases each). Germline loops: CDR1 MGHRA, CDR2 YSYEKL. Deletions cut 0 bases from V and 8 bases from J, with 21 bases between. This CDR3 comprises 17 residues. The CDR3 region is CASSQERTNWRTGTQYF. The CDR3 DNA reads as TGCGCCAGCAGCCAAGAGAGGACAAATTGGAGGACCGGTACGCAGTATTTT.

V usage is TRBV7-9 and J usage is TRBJ1-5; the D is unclear. The CDR3 totals 10 residues. V was pared by 8 bases and J by 4 bases, with 3 bases between. Germline lookup yields CDR1 SEHNR and CDR2 FQNEAQ (reference sequence). The CDR3 sequence: CASHNQPQHF. The CDR3 DNA is TGTGCCAGCCATAATCAGCCCCAGCATTTT.

This clonotype turned up a few times. One end of the junction varies from germline; a read error may be responsible. This rearrangement joins TRBV29-1 to TRBJ1-2, with D unclear. The CDR3 spans 12 residues. CDR1 is SQVTM and CDR2 is ANQGSEA in the germline V gene. The CDR3 is CSVVHTMERESF. For the CDR3, the DNA is TGCAGCGTTGTCCACACCATGGAGCGGGAGAGCTTC.

The gene calls are TRBV18 and TRBJ2-7; TRBD2 is a possible D gene (6 bases). Trimming pared 6 bases from V and 0 bases from J, leaving 15 bases between. This CDR3 spans 15 amino acids. CDR1 and CDR2 from the germline V gene are KGHSH and LQKENI. The CDR3 DNA sequence: TGTGCCAGCTCTCGCACTGGGGGGAGCTCCTACGAGCAGTACTTC. Translated, it gives CASSRTGGSSYEQYF.

The chain uses TRBV6-5 and TRBJ1-1, with TRBD1 matching 7 bases. This CDR3 is 18 amino acids long. Trimming took 5 bases from V and 0 from J; bases not matched to a gene: 15. Germline lookup yields CDR1 MNHEY and CDR2 SVGAGI. In nucleotides, the CDR3 is TGTGCCAGCAGTCAAACCGGGACAGCAACTTCTATGAACACTGAAGCTTTCTTT. Its translation is CASSQTGTATSMNTEAFF.

This clonotype has at least ten counts. The CDR3 loop reads CASSQETYQETQYF. CDR3 bases: TGTGCCAGCAGCCAAGAAACGTACCAAGAGACCCAGTACTTC. This chain joins TRBV14 and TRBJ2-5; D gene ambiguous. The V and J ends lost 0 bases and 0 bases respectively, with 5 bases between them. This CDR3 has 14 amino acids. The germline CDR1 and CDR2 sequences are SGHDN and FVKESK.